This TCR beta chain was profiled in a study of T cell responses to AZD1222 COVID-19 vaccine. Study-wide findings and caveats: Seropositive at baseline were only a handful of AZD1222 recipients.

Second doses at about 4 or about 12 weeks were pooled. Only in-frame clones appear in the TCRdb table, and some are missing; sequencing was by immunoSEQ multiplex PCR. The table shows around 150,000 clones, with approximately 90% occurring only once. With regard to this clone: The target antigen is unknown.

The sample consisted of peripheral blood, taken 28 days after the second AZD1222 dose. This clonotype was obtained from an adult who received the AZD1222 COVID-19 vaccine.

The CDR3 DNA reads TGTGCCAGCGGGGTATGGCGGGGGGGCACAGATACGCAGTATTTT. Protein: CASGVWRGGTDTQYF. The chain combines TRBV27 with TRBJ2-3, with 8 bases aligning to TRBD2. V dropped 8 bases and J dropped 1; count of bases not matched to a gene: 8. The germline gives CDR1 MNHEY, CDR2 SMNVEV (reference sequence). The CDR3 runs to 15 residues.